Sequencing of this T cell receptor beta chain was carried out in a study of blood T cells in healthy people across ages (dated by TCRdb to between 2014 and 2017). Looking at the study overall: In model experiments, template switching captured about one uniquely barcoded TCR beta cDNA molecule for every two T cells. To track age-related changes in TCR beta repertoire diversity, the study relied on deep sequencing normalized with unique cDNA molecular identifiers. The donors were divided into four age groups: young (average around 17 years), middle-aged (about 39), aged (around 67) and long-lived (82). To avoid experimental bias, donors of different ages were spread randomly across the sequencing lanes. Two additional independent replicas of 1 million unique cDNA reads from the same blood draw were analyzed for two donors (one aged 18 to 30 and one aged 80 or older). What the authors observed across the whole study: Bulk unsorted PBMC profiling prevented conclusive comparison of naive and antigen-experienced compartments. Because donor CMV infection status was unknown, age-related changes in expanded clonotypes were potentially confounded. As age increased, observed TCR beta diversity per million T cells dropped in a roughly linear way, and a significant reduction was already evident by age 40. Observed TCR beta diversity correlated strongly with the percentage of naive T cells measured by flow cytometry. Estimates of total diversity based on one million sequenced T cells were considered lower bounds and underestimates. Compared with the aged group, the long-lived group had more naive CD4+ T cells, fewer expanded clones and increased TCR diversity, a pattern suggesting age selection.

Library method: 5' RACE. Reads for this sample came from an Illumina HiSeq 2500. A second roughly 6 to 12 cycle PCR used a sample-barcoded 5' primer and a J-beta primer mix. A unique molecular identifier was introduced onto each TCR beta cDNA molecule by a template-switch 5' adaptor carrying 12 random nucleotides. At least 2.5 million CDR3-containing paired-end reads were obtained from each sample. The Mint cDNA synthesis kit, primed by a TRBC-specific oligonucleotide, was used to synthesize first-strand cDNA from all RNA. Following uracil-DNA glycosylase treatment, all cDNA underwent a first 18-cycle PCR with the universal primers M1SS and BC2_uni_R. The paper's data handling went like this. For normalization, 1 million high-quality reads were randomly selected from each sample, with every read carrying a distinct molecular identifier. Reads with shared molecular identifiers were discarded instead of being binned into consensus sequences. CDR3 identification, clonotype clustering and error correction used MiTCR with a Q25 quality threshold and the strictest error-elimination algorithm. A nonparametric unseen species model with Euler transformation was used to estimate a lower bound on total TCR beta diversity. TCRdb's own reprocessing of the public reads used fastp at Q25 and MiXCR and kept productive beta chains. One record per CDR3 amino acid sequence lists the most common genes and DNA. The V and J calls follow TCRdb's processing rather than the paper's. This sample gives 650,000 to 700,000 distinct CDR3 sequences in total; roughly 30% of them show up just once. Of the sample, 15% is held by the ten largest clones.

Systemically healthy Caucasian individuals from Russia, 39 in total and aged roughly 6 to 100 years, were included as donors. Each donor gave approximately 10 milliliters of peripheral blood, collected into EDTA-treated Vacutainer tubes. Ficoll-Paque density-gradient centrifugation was used to isolate PBMCs, with at least 7 million per sample. Trizol reagent was used to extract total RNA from the PBMCs, yielding at least 6 micrograms per sample. The percentages of naive CD45RAhigh/CD27high T cells were determined by flow cytometry on a PBMC aliquot from every donor. Trimming removed 4 bases from V and 5 bases from J; the gene matches leave 1 base unexplained. From the cysteine up to the phenylalanine, the CDR3 has a length of 13 residues. This entry keeps only the CDR3 DNA: 39 bases, framed from base 1. A few counts support this clonotype. Its antigen remains unidentified. Base qualities are not at hand, and no much larger clone is one base apart.

This clonotype was obtained from a woman older than 75 in good health. Donor details come from another sample of the same person, matched by shared clones. The sequenced material came from blood. The chain employs TRBV12-3 or TRBV12-4 and TRBJ1-4, with 7 bases in between that match TRBD1. The DNA sequence reads TGTGCCAGCAGTTGGGGACAGAATGAAAAACTGTTTTTT. Its amino acids are CASSWGQNEKLFF.